This T cell receptor beta chain appears in the sequencing data of a study of T cells in Graves' hyperthyroidism and ophthalmopathy. Authors of the study amplified TCR beta CDR3 regions from RNA transcripts. The HTBI primer set was used in a first-round RT-PCR of the TCR CDR3. Each CDR3 protein is one row after TCRdb ran MiXCR on the multiplex PCR reads. The data contain some 550,000 distinct CDR3 sequences, roughly a sixth of them singletons. Trimming removed 4 bases at V and 4 bases at J, with 3 bases between. Per germline, CDR1 GTSNPN and CDR2 SVGIG (reference sequence). The CDR3 contains 10 residues. Study conclusions and caveats: Most expanded thyroid clonotypes above 0.001 also appeared in blood.

Enrolled ophthalmopathy patients presented with a Clinical Activity Score of at least 3, a NOSPECS grade of at least 4, and disease duration under 3 months. This clonotype was seen repeatedly, ten times or more. Its target is unknown. This chain joins TRBV30 and TRBJ2-3; D not resolved. Input material: blood. The receptor's source is a woman between 40 and 50 years old with Graves' ophthalmopathy. The CDR3 protein is CAWMADTQYF. CDR3 DNA sequence: TGTGCCTGGATGGCAGATACGCAGTATTTT.